What follows are 23 T cell receptor beta chains derived from one specimen sequenced in a study of T cells in women clearing cervical HPV infection. This table comes from immunoSEQ multiplex PCR, and its TCRdb copy is limited to in-frame clones, with some not included. The sample includes around 30,000 clones. The sequencing sample was made of blood buffy coat. The receptor set was obtained from a woman between 18 and 75 years old with a cervical HPV16 infection that either progressed to CIN3+ or cleared (not recorded which).

As concerns this clone: Read coverage stops 3 residues before the CDR3 terminus; the germline J gene supplies the remainder. The rearrangement joins TRBV6-2 or TRBV6-3 to TRBJ2-3; TRBD2 matches 7 bases. V was clipped by 0 bases and J by 3 bases; unmatched bases: 6. Germline loops: CDR1 MNHEY, CDR2 SVGEGT. This CDR3 has 16 residues. The sequenced CDR3 bases are TGTGCCAGCAGTTACTCACAGCGGGATTTAACAGATACG. Translated, it gives CASSYSQRDLTDT. The whole CDR3 sequence is CASSYSQRDLTDTQYF.

Concerning this clone: The CDR3 end is not reached by the read, which stops 3 residues before it; the germline J gene fills it in. J is TRBJ2-5 and V is TRBV27; weak D call: TRBD2 (6 bases). From germline, CDR1 is MNHEY and CDR2 SMNVEV (reference sequence). The CDR3 is 16 residues long. Trimming stripped 5 bases from V and 6 bases from J, with 22 bases between. CDR3 sequence reads: CASSPDLGVLAQTQYF. The DNA read from the CDR3 is TGTGCCAGCAGTCCCGACCTCGGGGTTCTAGCGCAGACC.

A note on this clone: The sequenced fragment ends 3 residues before the CDR3 boundary, so the rest is inferred from the germline J gene. This sequence joins TRBV30 and TRBJ1-4, with 10 bases aligning to TRBD1. Germline V lookup: CDR1 GTSNPN, CDR2 SVGIG (reference sequence). J was trimmed by 8 bases and V by 2 bases; bases with no gene match: 5. The CDR3 is 14 amino acids. The sequenced part of the CDR3 DNA is TGTGCCTGGAGTCCGGGACAGGGGTGGGAAAAA. Protein: CAWSPGQGWEK. The full-length CDR3 reads as CAWSPGQGWEKLFF.

Remarks on this clone: The DNA ends 3 residues before the CDR3 does, and the rest of the CDR3 is filled in from the germline J gene. Other nucleotide sequences in the sample specify the same CDR3. The V call is TRBV5-6, the J call TRBJ1-1, with D perhaps TRBD1 (5 bases). Trimming cost V 0 bases and J 3 bases, with 9 bases left between them. The CDR3 sequence is 14 residues long. Germline V CDR1 and CDR2: SGHDT, YYEEEE. CDR3 region: CASSLVAGHTEAFF. The CDR3 bases that were read are TGTGCCAGCAGCTTGGTTGCGGGGCACACTGAA.

To note about this clone: The read terminates 3 residues before the CDR3 end, so the remaining end is supplied by the germline J gene. This rearrangement joins TRBV19 to TRBJ1-5, with 8 nucleotides matching TRBD1. The CDR3 runs 16 residues. Germline loops: CDR1 LNHDA, CDR2 SQIVND (reference sequence). Losses at the gene ends were 3 bases for V and 2 bases for J; bases not matched to a gene: 6. CDR3 sequence: CASSIGTGPGNQPQHF. The CDR3 bases that were read are TGTGCCAGTAGTATTGGGACAGGCCCAGGCAATCAGCCC.

In regard to this clone: Coverage ceases 3 residues before the CDR3 finishes, and the germline J gene fills in the end. The rearrangement joins TRBV20-1 to TRBJ2-3, with 10 bases lining up with TRBD2. Unmatched junction bases numbered 12, after V lost 2 bases and J lost 1 base. CDR1 and CDR2 from the germline V gene are DFQATT and SNEGSKA (reference sequence). The CDR3 contains 18 residues. The CDR3 is CSARRESGRAVGTDTQYF. The DNA read from the CDR3 is TGCAGTGCTAGAAGAGAGAGCGGGAGGGCCGTGGGCACAGATACG.

With regard to this clone: The read falls 3 residues short of the CDR3 end, and the missing part is taken from the germline J gene. This sequence joins TRBV19 and TRBJ1-5, with 10 bases matching TRBD1. Trimming took 7 bases from V and 5 from J; bases not matched to a gene: 5. The CDR3 covers 14 residues. Germline assignment: CDR1 LNHDA and CDR2 SQIVND (reference sequence). Partial CDR3 DNA: TGTGCCAGTACCCTGGACAGGGGGGATCAGCCC. As protein: CASTLDRGDQP. The CDR3 in its entirety is CASTLDRGDQPQHF.

As regards this clone: The read terminates 3 residues before the CDR3 end, so the remaining end is supplied by the germline J gene. The chain is built from TRBV19 and TRBJ1-2; 11 bases are a match to TRBD1. The CDR3 contains 15 residues. Germline V CDR1 and CDR2: LNHDA, SQIVND (reference sequence). Partial CDR3 DNA: TGTGCCAGTAGTACCCGGGACAGGGGGAGATGGGGC. It specifies CASSTRDRGRWG. The whole CDR3 reads CASSTRDRGRWGYTF.

Remarks on this clone: The read comes to an end 3 residues before the CDR3 does, leaving the germline J gene to fill in the end. The rearrangement joins TRBV19 to TRBJ2-7; possible D gene TRBD2, 7 bases. Germline V gene lookup returns CDR1 LNHDA and CDR2 SQIVND (reference sequence). Trimming cost V 4 bases and J 3 bases, with 13 bases left between them. The CDR3 length is 14 residues. The DNA read from the CDR3 is TGTGCCAGTAGTAGGACTAGGGGGGTCTACGAG. Translated: CASSRTRGVYE. The full CDR3 protein is CASSRTRGVYEQYF.

On this clone itself: The CDR3 is cut off 3 residues early in the read; its end comes from the germline J gene. This chain uses TRBV9 with TRBJ2-1, with 14 bases fitting TRBD2. The CDR3 sequence is 15 residues long. V shed 2 bases and J 8 bases; nucleotides not matched to a gene: 3. Germline V CDR1 and CDR2: SGDLS, YYNGEE. The chain's CDR3 is CASSVVGLAGDEQFF. CDR3 DNA, as far as it was read: TGTGCCAGCAGCGTCGTGGGACTAGCGGGAGATGAG.

Remarks on this clone: Coverage ceases 3 residues before the CDR3 finishes, and the germline J gene fills in the end. V gene TRBV7-6 combines with J gene TRBJ2-3; tentative D call: TRBD1 (5 bases). CDR3 length equals 15 residues. Germline assignment: CDR1 SGHVS and CDR2 FNYEAQ. Incomplete CDR3 DNA: TGTGCCAGCACCTTCGGGCAGGGTTATTTAGAGACG. Translation: CASTFGQGYLET. The whole CDR3 is CASTFGQGYLETQYF. Full variable domain (remainder filled in from reference TRBV7-6 and TRBJ2-3): GAGVSQSPRYKVTKRGQDVALRCDPISGHVSLYWYRQALGQGPEFLTYFNYEAQQDKSGLPNDRFSAERPEGSISTLTIQRTEQRDSAMYRCASTFGQGYLETQYFGPGTRLTVL.

With respect to this clone: The read ends 3 residues early relative to the CDR3; the germline J gene fills the gap. V and J are TRBV11-2 and TRBJ2-1, with no clear D. The germline gives CDR1 SGHAT, CDR2 FQNNGV. Deletions cut 1 base from V and 7 bases from J, with 5 bases between. This CDR3 comprises 12 residues. The CDR3 is CASSLVLNEQFF. The sequenced part of the CDR3 DNA is TGTGCCAGCAGCTTAGTCTTAAATGAG.

Comments on this clone: Coverage ceases 3 residues before the CDR3 finishes, and the germline J gene fills in the end. J is TRBJ2-1 and V is TRBV10-3; D might be TRBD1 (6 bases). CDR3 size: 15 residues. Germline-derived CDR1 and CDR2 are ENHRY and SYGVKD. V shed 3 bases and J shed 7 bases, with 16 bases lying between them. CDR3 bases read: TGTGCCATCAGTGAAGGGCGGAGGCAGGGGAATGAG. Its translation: CAISEGRRQGNE. The CDR3, in full, reads CAISEGRRQGNEQFF.

On this clone: Coverage ceases 3 residues before the CDR3 finishes, and the germline J gene fills in the end. The rearrangement joins TRBV11-2 to TRBJ2-3, with a tentative D call TRBD2 (5 bases). Germline V gene lookup returns CDR1 SGHAT and CDR2 FQNNGV. There are 13 residues in the CDR3. Trimming cost V 3 bases and J 1 base, with 5 bases left between them. The part of the CDR3 DNA that was read is TGTGCCAGCAGCTTTAGCGGCACAGATACG. It is translated as CASSFSGTDT. The whole CDR3 protein reads CASSFSGTDTQYF.

In regard to this clone: The observed sequence ends 3 residues before the CDR3 terminus, with the missing tail filled in from the germline J gene. The J gene is TRBJ2-5, the V gene TRBV7-3; no firm D call. Deletions cut 1 base from V and 5 bases from J, with 8 bases between. Germline values: CDR1 SGHTA, CDR2 FQGTGA. The CDR3 covers 13 residues. The CDR3 sequence is CASSLMVGETQYF. The sequenced part of the CDR3 DNA is TGTGCCAGCAGCTTAATGGTCGGGGAGACC.

The DNA read from the CDR3 is TGTGCCAGCAGTGGTGGGACAGCCCAAGCCTACGAG. Its translation: CASSGGTAQAYE. The whole CDR3 protein reads CASSGGTAQAYEQYF. The chain uses TRBV6-1 and TRBJ2-7; the match to TRBD1 covers 7 bases. The CDR3 goes on 3 residues after the read ends, and that part is filled in from the germline J gene. The CDR3 is 15 amino acids. Germline V CDR1 and CDR2: MNHNS, SASEGT. The trim removed 4 bases at V and 2 bases at J, leaving 8 bases unmatched.

Concerning this clone itself: At one of its ends the junction is not consistent with the germline gene, which may arise from a read error. The CDR3 goes on 3 residues after the read ends, and that part is filled in from the germline J gene. This sample includes further DNA sequences coding for the same CDR3. This chain connects TRBV13 to TRBJ1-3; maybe TRBD1 (5 bases). CDR3 length equals 14 residues. Per the germline V gene, CDR1 is PRHDT and CDR2 is FYEKMQ (reference sequence). CDR3 amino acids: CASSRGESGNTIYF. The DNA read from the CDR3 is TGTGCCAGCAGCCGGGGGGAGTCGGGAAACACT.

Note on this clone: Read data end 3 residues before the CDR3 end; the end is taken from the germline J gene. V and J are TRBV2 and TRBJ1-2; 8 nucleotides agree with TRBD1. The germline CDR1 and CDR2 sequences are SNHLY and FYNNEI. This CDR3 is built from 14 residues. CDR3 sequence: CASRKGTGWGDYTF. Incomplete CDR3 DNA: TGTGCCAGCAGGAAAGGGACAGGCTGGGGGGAC.

The CDR3 spells CASSLSGSLNEQYF. Incomplete CDR3 DNA: TGCGCCAGCAGCTTGAGCGGGAGTTTGAACGAG. The chain joins TRBV5-1 to TRBJ2-7, with 8 bases lining up with TRBD2. The read ends 3 residues early relative to the CDR3; the germline J gene fills the gap. Trimming at V came to 1 base and at J to 5 bases, leaving 5 bases not matched to a gene. Germline CDR1 SGHRS, CDR2 YFSETQ. This CDR3 has 14 residues.

Turning to this clone: The CDR3 goes on 3 residues after the read ends, and that part is filled in from the germline J gene. The rearrangement joins TRBV2 to TRBJ1-5; TRBD1 aligns across 9 bases. CDR1 and CDR2 (germline): SNHLY, FYNNEI. This CDR3 region has 15 residues. V was pared by 6 bases and J by 0 bases, with 3 bases of the junction left unmatched. The CDR3 loop is CASRGTGSSNQPQHF. The covered CDR3 bases are TGTGCCAGCAGGGGGACAGGGTCTAGCAATCAGCCC.

About this clone: The read ends 3 residues before the CDR3 terminus; that terminus is restored from the germline J gene. The J gene is TRBJ2-7, the V gene TRBV28; D is unclear. Germline CDR1 MDHEN, CDR2 SYDVKM. V gave up 2 bases and J gave up 4 bases, with 3 bases separating them. This CDR3 region has 11 residues. CDR3: CASSLAYEQYF. CDR3 bases read: TGTGCCAGCAGTTTAGCGTACGAG.

Worth noting for this clone: The read stops 3 residues short of the end of the CDR3; the missing end is completed from the germline J gene. The chain combines TRBV5-1 with TRBJ2-5, with a possible D match to TRBD1 (6 bases). The germline V gene has CDR1 SGHRS and CDR2 YFSETQ. The CDR3 length is 14 residues. V lost 4 bases and J 4 bases, leaving 14 bases between the germline ends. The CDR3 spells CASSISGESETQYF. The sequenced part of the CDR3 DNA is TGCGCCAGCAGCATATCAGGGGAGTCAGAGACC.

A remark on this clone: The CDR3 end is not reached by the read, which stops 3 residues before it; the germline J gene fills it in. The chain combines TRBV7-2 with TRBJ2-6; D is possibly TRBD2 (6 bases). The CDR3 length is 17 residues. The V end was cut by 0 bases, the J end by 0 bases, with 9 bases between. Germline V CDR1 and CDR2: SGHTA, FQGNSA. CDR3 region: CASSLASGNSGANVLTF. Partial CDR3 DNA: TGTGCCAGCAGCTTAGCTAGCGGAAACTCTGGGGCCAACGTC.